What follows are 10 T cell receptor beta chains derived from one specimen sequenced in a study of control samples from healthy donors and cancer patients. Data came from immunoSEQ multiplex PCR; TCRdb stores just in-frame clones and leaves some out. This sample's clone table lists fewer than 200,000 clones. Source material: blood. The receptors were gathered from a woman aged 30 to 39 in good health.

The chain carries TRBV6-5 and TRBJ2-5; 9 nucleotides agree with TRBD2. Germline-derived CDR1 and CDR2 are MNHEY and SVGAGI. The CDR3 totals 13 residues. V was clipped by 8 bases and J by 12 bases; unmatched bases: 13. The CDR3 DNA is TGTGCCAGCTTGGGGTCTAGCGGGGTGGGCGAGTACTTC. Protein sequence: CASLGSSGVGEYF.

The gene calls are TRBV24-1 and TRBJ2-1, with 11 bases aligning to TRBD2. This CDR3 is built from 15 residues. V trimming: 6 bases; J trimming: 4 bases; junction bases outside the gene matches: 4. Germline assignment: CDR1 KGHDR and CDR2 SFDVKD. This CDR3 reads CATSLSSGGYNEQFF. The CDR3 nucleotides read TGTGCCACCAGTCTTTCTAGCGGGGGGTACAATGAGCAGTTCTTC.

The chain couples TRBV12-3 or TRBV12-4 to TRBJ1-6; 8 positions agree with TRBD1. V shed 5 bases and J 19 bases; nucleotides not matched to a gene: 13. CDR3 size: 13 residues. The CDR3 loop is CASSPETGVLAHF. The CDR3 DNA sequence: TGTGCCAGCAGTCCCGAGACAGGGGTACTGGCTCACTTT.

V is TRBV19 and J is TRBJ1-5, with TRBD1 as a possible D gene (6 bases). Germline CDR1 reads LNHDA; CDR2 reads SQIVND (reference sequence). The length of the CDR3 is 14 residues. V was trimmed by 9 bases and J by 4 bases, leaving 16 bases between them. The CDR3 loop is CASSGGAGNQPQHF. CDR3 nucleotides: TGTGCCAGCTCGGGGGGGGCTGGAAATCAGCCCCAGCATTTT.

The chain combines TRBV7-2 with TRBJ1-2, with D perhaps matching TRBD1 (6 bases). The V gene lost 0 bases and the J gene lost 7 bases, with 15 bases spanning the gap. Germline CDR1 is SGHTA and CDR2 is FQGNSA. CDR3 length: 15 residues. The CDR3 DNA reads TGTGCCAGCAGCTTAGCGCGTGGGGGGGCGACTGGCTACACCTTC. This codes for CASSLARGGATGYTF. The entire variable domain, with the rest obtained from reference TRBV7-2 and TRBJ1-2, is as follows: GAGVSQSPSNKVTEKGKDVELRCDPISGHTALYWYRQSLGQGLEFLIYFQGNSAPDKSGLPSDRFSAERTGGSVSTLTIQRTQQEDSAVYLCASSLARGGATGYTFGSGTRLTVV.

The chain combines TRBV24-1 with TRBJ1-5; D gene ambiguous. The V end lost 5 bases, the J end lost 4 bases, and 5 bases lay between the germline ends. CDR1 is KGHDR and CDR2 is SFDVKD in the germline V gene. The CDR3 consists of 12 residues. As DNA, the CDR3 is TGTGCCACCAGTGCTCAGAATCAGCCCCAGCATTTT. This sequence encodes CATSAQNQPQHF.

This chain links TRBV9 with TRBJ1-2; D remains unclear. The CDR3 is 12 amino acids. The V gene's germline CDR1 is SGDLS and CDR2 YYNGEE. Between the trimmed V and J ends, which lost 0 bases and 3 bases, there was a span of 3 bases. The CDR3 reads CASSVDYYGYTF. DNA of the CDR3: TGTGCCAGCAGCGTAGACTACTATGGCTACACCTTC.

The chain recombines TRBV6-1 with TRBJ1-1, with a tentative D call TRBD1 (6 bases). This CDR3 contains 15 residues. Deletions cut 2 bases from V and 6 bases from J, with 16 bases between. Germline loops: CDR1 MNHNS, CDR2 SASEGT. CDR3 loop: CASSEFWDKRAEAFF. The CDR3 DNA reads TGTGCCAGCAGTGAATTCTGGGACAAGCGGGCTGAAGCTTTCTTT.

Worth noting for this clone: Mismatch with germline at one junction end may stem from a read error. The chain has TRBV19 and TRBJ1-2; D gene ambiguous. CDR1 and CDR2 from the germline V gene are LNHDA and SQIVND (reference sequence). The CDR3 runs 16 residues. This CDR3 reads CASIIAPGLGVYGYTF. As DNA, the CDR3 is TGTGCCAGTATTATAGCCCCCGGTCTTGGCGTCTATGGCTACACCTTC.

This chain uses TRBV7-9 with TRBJ1-2; possibly TRBD1 for D (6 bases). The CDR3 consists of 15 residues. Per germline, CDR1 SEHNR and CDR2 FQNEAQ (reference sequence). V dropped 2 bases and J dropped 4 bases, with 14 bases sitting between them. This chain's CDR3 is CASSLSGALGYGYTF. The CDR3 region has the DNA TGTGCCAGCAGCTTATCAGGGGCTTTGGGCTATGGCTACACCTTC.